A single sample gave rise to the 9 T cell receptor beta chains below, sequenced in a study of spatial heterogeneity in lung cancer. TCRdb itself ran the 5' RACE reads through MiXCR, one entry per CDR3 protein. The sample has some 120,000 distinct CDR3 sequences, 9% to 15% seen once; the top ten hold roughly 15%. The sample's time point: blood at routine non-recurrence follow-up after resection. Whole RNA was taken from tumor, nontumor lung or frozen PBMC; it was then sequenced unsorted. The sample here was PBMCs, taken at follow-up. These receptors were collected from a male donor with early-stage non-small cell lung cancer.

The chain uses TRBV28 and TRBJ2-3; 12 bases are shared with TRBD1. The trim removed 8 bases at V and 5 bases at J, leaving 2 bases unmatched. Germline CDR1 reads MDHEN; CDR2 reads SYDVKM. This CDR3 comprises 13 residues. This CDR3 is CASGTGGIDTQYF. The DNA for the CDR3 is TGTGCCAGCGGGACAGGGGGCATAGATACGCAGTATTTT.

The table lists this clonotype with a few counts. The chain carries TRBV5-1 and TRBJ2-5; the D gene is possibly TRBD1 (5 bases). The CDR3 is 16 amino acids. Trimming took off 0 bases at V and 5 bases at J, with 17 bases between the two ends. The germline V gene has CDR1 SGHRS and CDR2 YFSETQ. The CDR3 coding sequence is TGCGCCAGCAGCTTGGAGGTTTTTGGGCAGGGCGAGACCCAGTACTTC. Its translation: CASSLEVFGQGETQYF.

The gene calls are TRBV7-2 and TRBJ1-3; D is uncertain. The germline V gene encodes CDR1 SGHTA and CDR2 FQGNSA. Trimming took 1 base from V and 0 from J, leaving 7 bases between them. The CDR3 is 15 residues long. The CDR3 DNA is TGTGCCAGCAGCTTAGATACGAGCTCTGGAAACACCATATATTTT. Translated, it gives CASSLDTSSGNTIYF.

A note on this clonotype: This may be a read error, as it is one base from a much larger clone. The chain combines TRBV5-1 with TRBJ2-5, with D perhaps matching TRBD2 (7 bases). The CDR3 is 15 residues long. Germline assignment: CDR1 SGHRS and CDR2 YFSETQ. CDR3 coding DNA: TGCGCCAGCAGCTTATTTGGGGGGGCCGGAGAGACCCGGTACTTC. Translation gives CASSLFGGAGETRYF. The complete variable domain, with remaining parts taken from reference TRBV5-1 and TRBJ2-5, reads KAGVTQTPRYLIKTRGQQVTLSCSPISGHRSVSWYQQTPGQGLQFLFEYFSETQRNKGNFPGRFSGRQFSNSRSEMNVSTLELGDSALYLCASSLFGGAGETRYFGPGTRLLVL.

This chain links TRBV5-1 with TRBJ2-2, with unresolved D. V lost 0 bases, J lost 3 bases, and 12 bases lay in between. The CDR3 is 16 amino acids. CDR1 SGHRS and CDR2 YFSETQ come from the germline V gene. CDR3 loop: CASSLAPQSYTGELFF. DNA for the CDR3: TGCGCCAGCAGCTTGGCGCCCCAATCCTACACCGGGGAGCTGTTTTTT.

The sample holds many counts of this clonotype. The gene calls are TRBV20-1 and TRBJ2-7; D unresolved. The V gene lost 4 bases and the J gene lost 2 bases, with 15 bases spanning the gap. This CDR3 contains 14 residues. The germline V gene encodes CDR1 DFQATT and CDR2 SNEGSKA (reference sequence). The chain's CDR3 is CSAKSLDGTYEQYF. In DNA form, the CDR3 reads TGCAGTGCTAAATCCTTGGACGGAACCTACGAGCAGTACTTC.

This clonotype turned up a few times. The chain uses TRBV19 and TRBJ1-2, with TRBD1 as a possible D gene (6 bases). CDR1 LNHDA and CDR2 SQIVND come from the germline V gene (reference sequence). Trimming left V 4 bases short and J 1 base short, with 13 bases between. The CDR3 length is 15 residues. The chain's CDR3 is CASSTGQGNNYGYTF. CDR3 DNA: TGTGCCAGTAGTACAGGGCAGGGGAATAACTATGGCTACACCTTC.

The V call is TRBV4-1, the J call TRBJ1-2, with D unclear. The V and J ends lost 3 bases and 5 bases respectively, with 13 bases between them. The CDR3 is 14 residues long. CDR1 is MGHRA, CDR2 YSYEKL, per germline. CDR3: CASSQATGEYGYTF. Written as DNA, the CDR3 is TGCGCCAGCAGCCAGGCCACGGGAGAGTATGGCTACACCTTC.

Many counts were recorded for this clonotype. As DNA, the CDR3 is TGCAGCGTGACGACAGGGCCCCACGAGCAGTACTTC. Encoded protein: CSVTTGPHEQYF. The chain has TRBV29-1 and TRBJ2-7; 7 bases fit TRBD1. Germline trimming cut 6 bases from V and 5 bases from J; bases unmatched to any gene: 7. This CDR3 contains 12 residues. The V gene's germline CDR1 is SQVTM and CDR2 ANQGSEA.